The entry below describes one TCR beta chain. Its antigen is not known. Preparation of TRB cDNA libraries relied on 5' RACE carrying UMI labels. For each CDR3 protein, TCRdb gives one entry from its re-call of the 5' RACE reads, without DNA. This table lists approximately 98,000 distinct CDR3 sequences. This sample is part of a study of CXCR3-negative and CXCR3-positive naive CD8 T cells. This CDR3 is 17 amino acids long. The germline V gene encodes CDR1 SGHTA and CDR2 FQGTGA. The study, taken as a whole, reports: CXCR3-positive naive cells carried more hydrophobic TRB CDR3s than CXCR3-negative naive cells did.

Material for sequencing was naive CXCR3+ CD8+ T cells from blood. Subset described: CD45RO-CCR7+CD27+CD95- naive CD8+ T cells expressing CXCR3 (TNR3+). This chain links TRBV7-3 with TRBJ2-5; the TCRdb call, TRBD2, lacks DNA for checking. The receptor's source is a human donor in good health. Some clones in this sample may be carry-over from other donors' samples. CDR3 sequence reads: CASSLTGPLGSEETQYF.